This passage covers 22 T cell receptor beta chains from one sample sequenced in a study of CD8 T cells in ankylosing spondylitis. Using its own MiXCR run on the 5' RACE reads, TCRdb lists one record per CDR3 protein. The data hold fewer than 400,000 distinct CDR3 sequences, with approximately 20% observed a single time. These receptors lack a known antigen. Findings of the study overall: What seemed typical of ankylosing spondylitis blood was a TCR beta motif built from fewer than ten highly homologous variants.

The sequencing input was blood, either unsorted or a sorted T cell fraction (not recorded which). All receptors derive from a male donor with ankylosing spondylitis.

This clonotype was seen at least ten times. This chain connects TRBV3-1 to TRBJ1-1; D gene ambiguous. V was pared by 4 bases and J by 1 base, with 7 bases between. In germline, CDR1 is LGHDT, CDR2 YNNKEL (reference sequence). This CDR3 comprises 13 residues. The CDR3 nucleotides are TGTGCCAGCAGCCGAGGCCGGAACACTGAAGCTTTCTTT. Residues: CASSRGRNTEAFF.

The chain links TRBV7-8 to TRBJ2-1; TRBD1 agrees at 9 bases. V shed 4 bases and J 4 bases; nucleotides not matched to a gene: 8. This CDR3 region has 16 residues. Germline V lookup: CDR1 SGHVS, CDR2 FQNEAQ. CDR3 nucleotide sequence: TGTGCCAGCAGCTCCCGGACAGGGGCCGATTACAATGAGCAGTTCTTC. This sequence encodes CASSSRTGADYNEQFF.

This chain uses TRBV20-1 with TRBJ2-3, with TRBD2 identical over 7 bases. This CDR3 has 16 amino acids. Germline CDR1 DFQATT, CDR2 SNEGSKA (reference sequence). V lost 3 bases and J lost 0; bases outside the gene matches: 9. As DNA, the CDR3 is TGCAGTGCTAGTTCTCTGGCGGGAGTGAGCACAGATACGCAGTATTTT. Translation gives CSASSLAGVSTDTQYF.

CDR3 sequence: CSARLGLAVSTDTQYF. As DNA, the CDR3 is TGCAGTGCTAGATTGGGACTAGCGGTTAGCACAGATACGCAGTATTTT. This sequence joins TRBV20-1 and TRBJ2-3; 11 nucleotides line up with TRBD2. Germline trimming cut 2 bases from V and 0 bases from J; bases unmatched to any gene: 4. CDR3 length: 16 residues. The germline CDR1 and CDR2 sequences are DFQATT and SNEGSKA (reference sequence).

V gene TRBV7-8 combines with J gene TRBJ2-5; 7 nucleotides align to TRBD2. Unmatched junction bases numbered 0, after V lost 0 bases and J lost 5 bases. The CDR3 contains 13 residues. Per the germline V gene, CDR1 is SGHVS and CDR2 is FQNEAQ. CDR3 in amino acids: CASSLAAGETQYF. The CDR3, as DNA: TGTGCCAGCAGCTTAGCAGCGGGGGAGACCCAGTACTTC.

The chain combines TRBV7-8 with TRBJ2-7, with TRBD2 as a possible D gene (5 bases). The length of the CDR3 is 13 residues. CDR1 is SGHVS and CDR2 is FQNEAQ in the germline V gene. V was clipped by 3 bases and J by 2 bases, with 8 bases between them. The CDR3 loop reads CASSFYGTYEQYF. CDR3 DNA: TGTGCCAGCAGCTTCTACGGGACCTACGAGCAGTACTTC.

As DNA, the CDR3 is TGCGCCACACGACGGCGCTTGAACACTGAAGCTTTCTTT. Its protein is CATRRRLNTEAFF. The chain combines TRBV10-2 with TRBJ1-1; D remains ambiguous. CDR1 is WSHSY and CDR2 is SAAADI in the germline V gene. V was cut by 10 bases and J by 0 bases, with 12 bases left in between. This CDR3 has 13 residues.

This clonotype has just a few counts. V usage is TRBV7-2 and J usage is TRBJ2-7, with D unresolved. Germline assignment: CDR1 SGHTA and CDR2 FQGNSA. This CDR3 comprises 13 residues. The V and J ends lost 4 bases and 0 bases respectively, with 7 bases between them. The CDR3 loop reads CASSYPSSYEQYF. The CDR3 region has the DNA TGTGCCAGCAGCTACCCTAGCTCCTACGAGCAGTACTTC. Filled out from reference TRBV7-2 and TRBJ2-7, the complete variable domain reads GAGVSQSPSNKVTEKGKDVELRCDPISGHTALYWYRQSLGQGLEFLIYFQGNSAPDKSGLPSDRFSAERTGGSVSTLTIQRTQQEDSAVYLCASSYPSSYEQYFGPGTRLTVT.

This rearrangement joins TRBV28 to TRBJ2-7; 7 bases fit TRBD1. Trimming at V came to 6 bases and at J to 3 bases, leaving 11 bases not matched to a gene. The length of the CDR3 is 15 residues. Per germline, CDR1 MDHEN and CDR2 SYDVKM. The CDR3 here is CASSLFARQGYEQYF. Written as DNA, the CDR3 is TGTGCCAGCAGCCTTTTTGCCCGACAGGGCTACGAGCAGTACTTC.

This clonotype turned up a few times. V gene TRBV24-1 combines with J gene TRBJ2-1, with 11 bases identical to TRBD2. This CDR3 comprises 15 residues. With 9 bases clipped from V and 0 bases from J, the junction kept 3 bases outside the gene matches. Germline assignment: CDR1 KGHDR and CDR2 SFDVKD. The CDR3 coding sequence is TGTGCCACCGGACTAGCGGGTAGCTCCTACAATGAGCAGTTCTTC. This gives the protein CATGLAGSSYNEQFF.

This clonotype was seen many times. This sequence joins TRBV4-2 and TRBJ2-7; perhaps TRBD2 as D (6 bases). V gave up 0 bases and J gave up 6 bases, with 12 bases separating them. The CDR3 is 14 residues long. From germline, CDR1 is LGHNA and CDR2 YNFKEQ. The CDR3 protein is CASSQDMGGREQYF. The CDR3 coding sequence is TGTGCCAGCAGCCAAGATATGGGGGGACGCGAGCAGTACTTC.

The sample holds a few counts of this clonotype. The genes are TRBV7-3 and TRBJ2-5; maybe TRBD1 (6 bases). The CDR3 runs to 13 residues. Per germline, CDR1 SGHTA and CDR2 FQGTGA. V shed 5 bases and J shed 2 bases, with 9 bases lying between them. The CDR3: CASSKGHQETQYF. The CDR3, as DNA: TGTGCCAGCAGCAAGGGACATCAAGAGACCCAGTACTTC.

This clonotype has more than one count but fewer than ten. This chain uses TRBV11-1 with TRBJ2-7, with D possibly TRBD2 on 9 matching bases. The CDR3 sequence is 19 residues long. Germline V gene lookup returns CDR1 SGHAT and CDR2 FQDESV (reference sequence). The germline V and J ends were trimmed by 5 bases and 0 bases, with 26 bases remaining between them. In DNA, the CDR3 is TGTGCCAGCAGCGCTAGACAGGGGTACAGTAGCGGGAGCTCCTACGAGCAGTACTTC. Its protein product is CASSARQGYSSGSSYEQYF.

This clonotype has only a few counts. The CDR3 here is CASMWLAGEGDTQYF. CDR3 DNA sequence: TGTGCCAGCATGTGGTTAGCGGGAGAAGGAGATACGCAGTATTTT. The chain couples TRBV4-2 to TRBJ2-3, with 9 bases fitting TRBD2. The CDR3 consists of 15 residues. V was pared by 7 bases and J by 5 bases, with 10 bases of the junction left unmatched. Germline V gene lookup returns CDR1 LGHNA and CDR2 YNFKEQ.

The rearrangement joins TRBV5-5 to TRBJ2-3, with TRBD2 matching 7 bases. With 4 bases clipped from V and 2 bases from J, the junction kept 13 bases outside the gene matches. The CDR3 spans 17 residues. Germline V gives CDR1 SGHKS, CDR2 YYEKEE (reference sequence). The CDR3 spells CASSPASGAPYTDTQYF. The CDR3 DNA sequence: TGTGCCAGCAGCCCAGCGAGCGGGGCGCCGTACACAGATACGCAGTATTTT.

This clonotype has a handful of counts. The rearrangement joins TRBV12-3 or TRBV12-4 to TRBJ1-5; 8 bases match TRBD1. This CDR3 region has 15 residues. The V gene end was trimmed by 2 bases and the J gene end by 6 bases; junction bases not matched to a gene: 6. DNA of the CDR3: TGTGCCAGCAGTTTAAGGCAGGGGGCTGGTCAGCCCCAGCATTTT. It encodes CASSLRQGAGQPQHF.

This sequence joins TRBV2 and TRBJ2-7; TRBD2 aligns across 12 bases. Germline V CDR1 and CDR2: SNHLY, FYNNEI. Trimming took 4 bases from V and 5 from J; bases not matched to a gene: 9. CDR3 length: 16 residues. The CDR3 DNA sequence: TGTGCCAGCAGTGGCAGACTAGCGGGAGTTCGCCACGAGCAGTACTTC. Protein: CASSGRLAGVRHEQYF.

This clonotype came up a few times. This chain connects TRBV10-3 to TRBJ1-5; D perhaps matches TRBD1 (6 bases). CDR1 and CDR2 (germline): ENHRY, SYGVKD. Trimming stripped 2 bases from V and 7 bases from J, with 12 bases between. CDR3 length: 14 residues. CDR3 region: CAISEGGAIQPQHF. The CDR3 DNA follows: TGTGCCATCAGTGAGGGGGGGGCTATCCAGCCCCAGCATTTT.

A few counts support this clonotype. The genes are TRBV11-1 and TRBJ2-7, with 10 bases fitting TRBD2. Germline lookup yields CDR1 SGHAT and CDR2 FQDESV (reference sequence). The CDR3 runs to 18 residues. V was pared by 2 bases and J by 3 bases, with 13 bases of the junction left unmatched. The CDR3 DNA sequence: TGTGCCAGCAGCTTAAAGGCAGCTAGCGGGAGACGGAGCTACGAGCAGTACTTC. Residues: CASSLKAASGRRSYEQYF.

The genes are TRBV10-3 and TRBJ2-1; 8 bases map to TRBD2. The germline V gene has CDR1 ENHRY and CDR2 SYGVKD. There are 15 residues in the CDR3. Trimming cost V 3 bases and J 6 bases; bases outside gene matches: 7. CDR3 coding DNA: TGTGCCATCAGTGACCCCGGGACTAGGGCCAATGAGCAGTTCTTC. Its protein product is CAISDPGTRANEQFF.

The chain combines TRBV4-2 with TRBJ1-5; D might be TRBD1 (5 bases). Germline CDR1 and CDR2: LGHNA and YNFKEQ. Trimming left V 0 bases short and J 1 base short, with 7 bases between. The CDR3 has 15 amino acids. The CDR3 DNA is TGTGCCAGCAGCCAAGACGGGGGAAGCAATCAGCCCCAGCATTTT. Residues: CASSQDGGSNQPQHF.

The chain joins TRBV28 to TRBJ2-7; 9 nucleotides agree with TRBD1. J gave up 5 bases and V 10 bases, and 9 bases lay outside the gene matches. Germline loops: CDR1 MDHEN, CDR2 SYDVKM. This CDR3 has 13 residues. The CDR3 region is CAITGGAPHEQYF. The CDR3 DNA is TGTGCCATTACAGGGGGCGCCCCCCACGAGCAGTACTTC.